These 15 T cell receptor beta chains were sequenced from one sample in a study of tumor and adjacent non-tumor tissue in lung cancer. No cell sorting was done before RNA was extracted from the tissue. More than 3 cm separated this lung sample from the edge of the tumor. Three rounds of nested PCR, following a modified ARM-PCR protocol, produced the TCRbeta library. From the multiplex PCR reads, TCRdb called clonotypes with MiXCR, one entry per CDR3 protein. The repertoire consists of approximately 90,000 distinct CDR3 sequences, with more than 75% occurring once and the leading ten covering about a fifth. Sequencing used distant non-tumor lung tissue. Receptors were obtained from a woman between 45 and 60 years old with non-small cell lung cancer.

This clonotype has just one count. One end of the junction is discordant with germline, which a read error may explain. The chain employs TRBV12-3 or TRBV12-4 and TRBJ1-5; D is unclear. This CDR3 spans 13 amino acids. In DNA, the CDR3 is TGTGCCAGCAGTCTGGCCAGCAACCGGCCCCAGCATTTC. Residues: CASSLASNRPQHF.

The DNA for the CDR3 is TGTGCCAGCAGCTTAGATAAGGTGGAAACAGGTGAATATGGCTACACCTTC. Translating it yields CASSLDKVETGEYGYTF. V usage is TRBV7-8 and J usage is TRBJ1-2; a possible D gene is TRBD1 (5 bases). Trimming cost V 1 base and J 5 bases, with 20 bases left between them. CDR3 length: 17 residues. Germline lookup yields CDR1 SGHVS and CDR2 FQNEAQ.

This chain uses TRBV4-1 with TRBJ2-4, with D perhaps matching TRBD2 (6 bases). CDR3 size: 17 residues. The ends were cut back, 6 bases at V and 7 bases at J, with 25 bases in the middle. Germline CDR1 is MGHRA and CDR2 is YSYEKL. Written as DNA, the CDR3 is TGCGCCAGCAGTCAACCCGCCCGGGGGACCGGTATGAACATTCAGTACTTC. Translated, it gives CASSQPARGTGMNIQYF.

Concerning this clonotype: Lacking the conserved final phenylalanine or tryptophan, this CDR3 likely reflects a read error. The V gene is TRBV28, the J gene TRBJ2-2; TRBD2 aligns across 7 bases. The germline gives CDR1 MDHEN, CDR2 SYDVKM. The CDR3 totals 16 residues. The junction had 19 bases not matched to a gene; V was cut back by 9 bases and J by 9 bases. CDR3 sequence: CASLRAGGGRTWELFL. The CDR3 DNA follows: TGTGCCAGTCTCCGAGCTGGGGGAGGGCGTACCTGGGAGCTGTTTCTT.

CDR3 sequence (DNA): TGCGCCAGTAACCCGGGGACCCAAGAGACCCAGTACTTC. Residues: CASNPGTQETQYF. V gene TRBV4-1 combines with J gene TRBJ2-5; D possibly uses TRBD1 or TRBD2 (5 bases each). Germline CDR1 is MGHRA and CDR2 is YSYEKL. This CDR3 region has 13 residues. V was pared by 9 bases and J by 1 base, with 12 bases between.

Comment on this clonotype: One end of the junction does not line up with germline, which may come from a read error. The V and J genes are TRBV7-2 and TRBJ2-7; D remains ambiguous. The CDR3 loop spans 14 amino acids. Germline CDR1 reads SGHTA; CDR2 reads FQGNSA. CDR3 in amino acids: CASNLGGSLYEQYF. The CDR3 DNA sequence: TGTGCCAGCAACTTAGGCGGCAGTCTCTACGAGCAGTACTTC.

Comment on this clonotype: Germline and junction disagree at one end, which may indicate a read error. CDR3 region: CASSQTGTNSCEQYF. The CDR3 DNA reads TGCGCCAGCAGCCAGACCGGGACGAACTCCTGCGAGCAGTACTTC. V usage is TRBV4-1 and J usage is TRBJ2-7, with D perhaps assigned TRBD1 or TRBD2 (5 bases each). Germline V gives CDR1 MGHRA, CDR2 YSYEKL. The CDR3 covers 15 residues.

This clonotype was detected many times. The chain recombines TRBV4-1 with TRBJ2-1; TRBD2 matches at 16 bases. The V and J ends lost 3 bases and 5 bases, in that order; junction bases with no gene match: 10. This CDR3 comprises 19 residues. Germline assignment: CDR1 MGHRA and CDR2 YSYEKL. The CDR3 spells CASSHPGLAGGPFNNEQFF. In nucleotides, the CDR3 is TGCGCCAGCAGCCACCCGGGACTAGCGGGAGGGCCATTCAACAATGAGCAGTTCTTC.

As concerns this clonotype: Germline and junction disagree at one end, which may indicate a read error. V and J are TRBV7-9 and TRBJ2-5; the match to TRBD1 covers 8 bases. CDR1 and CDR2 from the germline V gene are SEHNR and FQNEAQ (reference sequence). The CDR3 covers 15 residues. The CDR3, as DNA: TGTGGCAGCAGCTTATGTGGACAGGGCACAGAGACCCAGTACTTC. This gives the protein CGSSLCGQGTETQYF.

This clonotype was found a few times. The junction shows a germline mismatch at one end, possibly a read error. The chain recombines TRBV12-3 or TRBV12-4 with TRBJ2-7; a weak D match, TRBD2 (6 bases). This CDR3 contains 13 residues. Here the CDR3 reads CGSCFGRTYGQYF. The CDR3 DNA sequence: TGTGGCAGCTGTTTTGGGAGGACCTACGGGCAGTACTTC.

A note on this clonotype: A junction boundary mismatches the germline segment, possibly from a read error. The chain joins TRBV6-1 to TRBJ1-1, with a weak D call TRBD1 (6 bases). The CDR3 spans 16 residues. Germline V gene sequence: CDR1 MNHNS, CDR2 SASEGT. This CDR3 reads CASSEAPGTWSTEAFF. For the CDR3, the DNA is TGTGCCAGCAGTGAGGCCCCCGGGACATGGAGCACTGAAGCCTTCTTT.

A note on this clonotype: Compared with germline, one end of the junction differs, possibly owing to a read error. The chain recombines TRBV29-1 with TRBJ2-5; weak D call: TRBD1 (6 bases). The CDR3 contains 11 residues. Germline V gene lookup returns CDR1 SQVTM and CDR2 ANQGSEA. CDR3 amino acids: CSGGQQEAQYF. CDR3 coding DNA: TGCAGCGGTGGACAGCAAGAGGCCCAGTACTTC.

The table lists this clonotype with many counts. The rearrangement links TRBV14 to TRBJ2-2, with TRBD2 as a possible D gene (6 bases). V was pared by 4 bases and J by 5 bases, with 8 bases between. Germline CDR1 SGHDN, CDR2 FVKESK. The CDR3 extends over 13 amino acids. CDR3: CASSPTRTGELFF. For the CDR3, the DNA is TGTGCCAGCAGCCCGACTAGGACCGGGGAGCTGTTTTTT.

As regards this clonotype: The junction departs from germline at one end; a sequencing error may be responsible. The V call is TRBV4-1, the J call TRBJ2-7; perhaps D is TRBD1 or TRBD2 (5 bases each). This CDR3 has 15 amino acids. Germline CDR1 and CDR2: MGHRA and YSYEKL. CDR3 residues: CASSQPGTSSYEHYF. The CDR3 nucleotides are TGCGCCAGCAGCCAACCCGGGACGAGCTCTTACGAGCACTACTTC.

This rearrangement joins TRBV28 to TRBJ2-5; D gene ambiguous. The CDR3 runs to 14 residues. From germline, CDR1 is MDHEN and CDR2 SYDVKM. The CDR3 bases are TGTAACAGCAGATTGACCCTCTCGGGAGAGACCCAGTACTTC. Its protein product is CNSRLTLSGETQYF.